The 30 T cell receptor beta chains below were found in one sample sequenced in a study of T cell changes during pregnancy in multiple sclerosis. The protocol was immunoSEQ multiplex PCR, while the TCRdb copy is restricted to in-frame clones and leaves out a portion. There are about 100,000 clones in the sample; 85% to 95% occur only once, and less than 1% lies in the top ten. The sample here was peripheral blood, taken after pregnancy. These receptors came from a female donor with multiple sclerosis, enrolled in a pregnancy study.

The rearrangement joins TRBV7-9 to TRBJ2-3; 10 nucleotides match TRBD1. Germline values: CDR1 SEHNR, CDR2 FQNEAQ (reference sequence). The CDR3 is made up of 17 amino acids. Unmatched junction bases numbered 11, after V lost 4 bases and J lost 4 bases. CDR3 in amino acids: CASSSEGGQGFSDTQYF. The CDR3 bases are TGTGCCAGCAGCTCAGAGGGGGGACAGGGGTTTTCAGATACGCAGTATTTT.

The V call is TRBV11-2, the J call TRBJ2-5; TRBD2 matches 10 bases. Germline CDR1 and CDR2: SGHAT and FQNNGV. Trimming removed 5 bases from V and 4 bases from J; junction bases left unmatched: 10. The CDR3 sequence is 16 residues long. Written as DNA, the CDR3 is TGTGCCAGCAGCCCCTTTAGGGTAGCGGGAGGAGAGACCCAGTACTTC. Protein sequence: CASSPFRVAGGETQYF.

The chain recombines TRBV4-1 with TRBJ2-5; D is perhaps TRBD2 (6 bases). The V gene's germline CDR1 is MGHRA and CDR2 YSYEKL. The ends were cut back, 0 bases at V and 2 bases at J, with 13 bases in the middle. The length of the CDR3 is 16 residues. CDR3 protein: CASSQDGGARQETQYF. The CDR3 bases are TGCGCCAGCAGCCAAGATGGAGGGGCCAGGCAAGAGACCCAGTACTTC.

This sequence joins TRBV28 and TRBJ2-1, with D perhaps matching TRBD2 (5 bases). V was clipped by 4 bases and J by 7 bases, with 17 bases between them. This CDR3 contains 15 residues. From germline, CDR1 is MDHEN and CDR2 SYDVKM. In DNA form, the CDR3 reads TGTGCCAGCAGTTATGTTAGGGAGTGGGAAAATGAGCAGTTCTTC. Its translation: CASSYVREWENEQFF. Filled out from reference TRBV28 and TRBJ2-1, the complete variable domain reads DVKVTQSSRYLVKRTGEKVFLECVQDMDHENMFWYRQDPGLGLRLIYFSYDVKMKEKGDIPEGYSVSREKKERFSLILESASTNQTSMYLCASSYVREWENEQFFGPGTRLTVL.

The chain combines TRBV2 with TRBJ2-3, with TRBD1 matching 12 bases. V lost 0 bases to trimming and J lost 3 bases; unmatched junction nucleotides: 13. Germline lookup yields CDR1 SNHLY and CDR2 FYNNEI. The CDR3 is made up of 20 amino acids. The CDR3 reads CASSEARIGTGGAGTDTQYF. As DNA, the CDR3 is TGTGCCAGCAGTGAAGCGCGGATAGGGACAGGGGGCGCGGGGACAGATACGCAGTATTTT.

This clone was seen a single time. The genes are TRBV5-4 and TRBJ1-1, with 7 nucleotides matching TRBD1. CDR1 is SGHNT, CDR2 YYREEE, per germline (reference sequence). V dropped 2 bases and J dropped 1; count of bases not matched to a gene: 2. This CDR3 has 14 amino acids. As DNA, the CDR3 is TGTGCCAGCAGCTTCCCAGGGGGGAACACTGAAGCTTTCTTT. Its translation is CASSFPGGNTEAFF.

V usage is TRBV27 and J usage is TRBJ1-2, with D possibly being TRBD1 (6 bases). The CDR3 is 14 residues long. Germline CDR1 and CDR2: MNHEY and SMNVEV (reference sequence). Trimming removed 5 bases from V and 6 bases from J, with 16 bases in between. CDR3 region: CASSRSTGRDGYTF. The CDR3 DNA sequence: TGTGCCAGCAGTAGATCGACAGGTCGCGATGGCTACACCTTC.

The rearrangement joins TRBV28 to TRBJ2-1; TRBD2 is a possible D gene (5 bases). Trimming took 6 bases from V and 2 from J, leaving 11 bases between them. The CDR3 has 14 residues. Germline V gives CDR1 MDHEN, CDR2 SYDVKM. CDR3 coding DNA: TGTGCCAGCAGGGACCTAGCCCCCTACAATGAGCAGTTCTTC. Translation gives CASRDLAPYNEQFF.

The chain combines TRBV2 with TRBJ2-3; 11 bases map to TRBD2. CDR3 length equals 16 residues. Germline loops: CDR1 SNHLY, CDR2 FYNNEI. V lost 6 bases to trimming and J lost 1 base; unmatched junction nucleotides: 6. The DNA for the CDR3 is TGTGCCAGCAGAACCGGGACTAGCGGACGCACAGATACGCAGTATTTT. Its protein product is CASRTGTSGRTDTQYF.

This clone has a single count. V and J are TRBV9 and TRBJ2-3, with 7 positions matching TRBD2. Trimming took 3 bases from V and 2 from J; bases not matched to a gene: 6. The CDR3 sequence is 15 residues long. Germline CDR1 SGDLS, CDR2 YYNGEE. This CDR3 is CASSAGTTNTDTQYF. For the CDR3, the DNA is TGTGCCAGCAGCGCCGGGACTACCAACACAGATACGCAGTATTTT.

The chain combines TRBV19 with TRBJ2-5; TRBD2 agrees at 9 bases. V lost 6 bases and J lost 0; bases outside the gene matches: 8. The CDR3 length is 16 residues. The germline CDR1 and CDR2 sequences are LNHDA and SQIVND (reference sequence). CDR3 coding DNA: TGTGCCAGTAGACGGACCGGACTAGCGAACCAAGAGACCCAGTACTTC. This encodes CASRRTGLANQETQYF. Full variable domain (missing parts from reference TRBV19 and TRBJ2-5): DGGITQSPKYLFRKEGQNVTLSCEQNLNHDAMYWYRQDPGQGLRLIYYSQIVNDFQKGDIAEGYSVSREKKESFPLTVTSAQKNPTAFYLCASRRTGLANQETQYFGPGTRLLVL.

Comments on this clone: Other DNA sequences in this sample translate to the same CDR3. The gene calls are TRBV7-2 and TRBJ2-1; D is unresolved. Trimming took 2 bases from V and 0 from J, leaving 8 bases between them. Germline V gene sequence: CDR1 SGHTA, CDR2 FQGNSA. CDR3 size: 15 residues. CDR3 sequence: CASSLSPSSYNEQFF. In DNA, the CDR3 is TGTGCCAGCAGCTTATCCCCGAGCTCCTACAATGAGCAGTTCTTC.

The CDR3 loop is CASSQAPRLAGGTDTQYF. The DNA for the CDR3 is TGTGCCAGCAGCCAAGCCCCAAGACTAGCGGGAGGCACAGATACGCAGTATTTT. This chain connects TRBV28 to TRBJ2-3, with 12 nucleotides matching TRBD2. V was clipped by 6 bases and J by 1 base; unmatched bases: 11. From germline, CDR1 is MDHEN and CDR2 SYDVKM. There are 18 residues in the CDR3.

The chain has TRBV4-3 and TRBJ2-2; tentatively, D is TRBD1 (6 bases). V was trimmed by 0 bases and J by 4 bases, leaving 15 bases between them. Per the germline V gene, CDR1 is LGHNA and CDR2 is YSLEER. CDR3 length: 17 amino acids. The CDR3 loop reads CASSQDRAGAATGELFF. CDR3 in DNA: TGCGCCAGCAGCCAAGATAGGGCAGGGGCGGCCACCGGGGAGCTGTTTTTT.

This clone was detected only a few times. The CDR3 protein is CASSFEGDQPQHF. The CDR3 DNA reads TGCGCCAGCAGCTTCGAGGGGGATCAGCCCCAGCATTTT. J is TRBJ1-5 and V is TRBV5-1, with D tentatively TRBD1 (6 bases). The CDR3 totals 13 residues. The germline CDR1 and CDR2 sequences are SGHRS and YFSETQ. V lost 2 bases to trimming and J lost 5 bases, with 8 bases between them. The full variable domain, with the rest looked up from reference TRBV5-1 and TRBJ1-5, is KAGVTQTPRYLIKTRGQQVTLSCSPISGHRSVSWYQQTPGQGLQFLFEYFSETQRNKGNFPGRFSGRQFSNSRSEMNVSTLELGDSALYLCASSFEGDQPQHFGDGTRLSIL.

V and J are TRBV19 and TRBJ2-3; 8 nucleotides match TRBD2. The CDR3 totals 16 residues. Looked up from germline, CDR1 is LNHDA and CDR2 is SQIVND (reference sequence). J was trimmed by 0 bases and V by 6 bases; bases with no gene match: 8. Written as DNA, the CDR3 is TGTGCCAGTAGGGCCATTAGCGGGAAAAGCACAGATACGCAGTATTTT. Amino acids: CASRAISGKSTDTQYF.

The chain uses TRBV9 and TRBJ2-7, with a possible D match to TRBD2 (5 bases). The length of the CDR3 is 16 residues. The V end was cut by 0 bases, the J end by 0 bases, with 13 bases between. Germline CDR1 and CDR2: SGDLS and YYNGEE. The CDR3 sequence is CASSVGEGSLSYEQYF. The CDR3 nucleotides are TGTGCCAGCAGCGTAGGCGAGGGCTCCCTCTCCTACGAGCAGTACTTC.

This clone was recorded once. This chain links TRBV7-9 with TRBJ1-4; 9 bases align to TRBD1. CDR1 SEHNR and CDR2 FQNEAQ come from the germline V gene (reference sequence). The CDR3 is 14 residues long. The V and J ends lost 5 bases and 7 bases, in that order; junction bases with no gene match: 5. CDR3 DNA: TGTGCCAGCAGCGCGACAGGGGGAGGTGAAAAACTGTTTTTT. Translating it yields CASSATGGGEKLFF.

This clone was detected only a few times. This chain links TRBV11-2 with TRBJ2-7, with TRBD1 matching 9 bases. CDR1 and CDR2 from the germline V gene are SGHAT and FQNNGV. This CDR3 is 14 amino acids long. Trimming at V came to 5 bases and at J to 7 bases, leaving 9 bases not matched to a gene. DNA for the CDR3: TGTGCCAGCAGCCTCTACGGGACAGGGTATGAGCAGTACTTC. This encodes CASSLYGTGYEQYF.

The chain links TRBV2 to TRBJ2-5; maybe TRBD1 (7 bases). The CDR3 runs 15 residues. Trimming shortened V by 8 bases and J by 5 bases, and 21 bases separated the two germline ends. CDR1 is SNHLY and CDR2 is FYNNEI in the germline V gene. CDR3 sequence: CASGLSGTGEETQYF. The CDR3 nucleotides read TGTGCCAGCGGACTATCCGGAACAGGGGAGGAGACCCAGTACTTC.

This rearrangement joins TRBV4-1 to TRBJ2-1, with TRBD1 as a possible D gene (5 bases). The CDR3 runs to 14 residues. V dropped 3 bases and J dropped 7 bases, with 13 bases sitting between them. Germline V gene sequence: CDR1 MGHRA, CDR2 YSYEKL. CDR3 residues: CASSQGQGGNEQFF. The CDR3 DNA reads TGCGCCAGCAGCCAGGGGCAGGGCGGTAATGAGCAGTTCTTC.

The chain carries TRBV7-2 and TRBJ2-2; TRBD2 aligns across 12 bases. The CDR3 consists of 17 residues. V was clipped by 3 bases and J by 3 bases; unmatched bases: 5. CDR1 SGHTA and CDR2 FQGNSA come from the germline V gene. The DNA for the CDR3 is TGTGCCAGCAGCTTGGGGACTAGCGGGTATGACACCGGGGAGCTGTTTTTT. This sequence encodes CASSLGTSGYDTGELFF. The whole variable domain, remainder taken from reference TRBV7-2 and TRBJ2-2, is GAGVSQSPSNKVTEKGKDVELRCDPISGHTALYWYRQSLGQGLEFLIYFQGNSAPDKSGLPSDRFSAERTGGSVSTLTIQRTQQEDSAVYLCASSLGTSGYDTGELFFGEGSRLTVL.

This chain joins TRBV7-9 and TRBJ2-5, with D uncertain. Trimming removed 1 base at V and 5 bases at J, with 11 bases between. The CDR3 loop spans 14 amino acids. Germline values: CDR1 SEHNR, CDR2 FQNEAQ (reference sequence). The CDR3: CASSLVQSMETQYF. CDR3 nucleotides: TGTGCCAGCAGCTTAGTTCAGTCCATGGAGACCCAGTACTTC.

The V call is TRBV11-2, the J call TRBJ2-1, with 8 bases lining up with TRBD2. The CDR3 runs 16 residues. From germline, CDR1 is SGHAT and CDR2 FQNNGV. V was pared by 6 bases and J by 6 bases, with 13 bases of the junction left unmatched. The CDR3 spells CASRLLSGRKSNEQFF. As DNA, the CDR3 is TGTGCCAGCAGACTGTTAAGCGGGAGAAAATCCAATGAGCAGTTCTTC.

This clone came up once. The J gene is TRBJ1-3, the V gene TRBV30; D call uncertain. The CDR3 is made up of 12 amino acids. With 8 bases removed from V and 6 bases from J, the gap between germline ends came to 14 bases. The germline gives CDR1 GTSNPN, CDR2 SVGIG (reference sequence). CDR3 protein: CAHARFENTIYF. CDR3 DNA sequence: TGTGCCCACGCCAGGTTTGAAAACACCATATATTTT. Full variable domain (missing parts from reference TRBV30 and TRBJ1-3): SQTIHQWPATLVQPVGSPLSLECTVEGTSNPNLYWYRQAAGRGLQLLFYSVGIGQISSEVPQNLSASRPQDRQFILSSKKLLLSDSGFYLCAHARFENTIYFGEGSWLTVV.

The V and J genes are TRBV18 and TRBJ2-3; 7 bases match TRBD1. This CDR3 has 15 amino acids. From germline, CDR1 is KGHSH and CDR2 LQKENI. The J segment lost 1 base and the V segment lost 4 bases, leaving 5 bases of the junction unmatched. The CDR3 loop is CASSQDRERTDTQYF. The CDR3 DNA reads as TGTGCCAGCTCACAAGACAGGGAGCGCACAGATACGCAGTATTTT.

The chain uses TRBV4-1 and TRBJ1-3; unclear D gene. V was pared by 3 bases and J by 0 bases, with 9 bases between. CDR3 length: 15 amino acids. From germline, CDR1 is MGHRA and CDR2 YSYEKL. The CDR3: CASSHPGNSGNTIYF. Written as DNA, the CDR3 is TGCGCCAGCAGCCATCCAGGAAACTCTGGAAACACCATATATTTT.

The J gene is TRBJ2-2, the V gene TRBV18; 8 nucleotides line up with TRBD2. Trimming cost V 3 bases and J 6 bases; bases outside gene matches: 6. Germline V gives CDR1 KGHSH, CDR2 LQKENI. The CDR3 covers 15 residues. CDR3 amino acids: CASSPSGGTSGELFF. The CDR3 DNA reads TGTGCCAGCTCACCGAGCGGGGGCACGTCCGGGGAGCTGTTTTTT.

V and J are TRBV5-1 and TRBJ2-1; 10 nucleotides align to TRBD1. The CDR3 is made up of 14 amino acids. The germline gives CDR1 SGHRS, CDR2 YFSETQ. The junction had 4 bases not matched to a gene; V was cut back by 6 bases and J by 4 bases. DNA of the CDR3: TGCGCCAGCACCCGGGACAGGGGTTACAATGAGCAGTTCTTC. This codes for CASTRDRGYNEQFF.

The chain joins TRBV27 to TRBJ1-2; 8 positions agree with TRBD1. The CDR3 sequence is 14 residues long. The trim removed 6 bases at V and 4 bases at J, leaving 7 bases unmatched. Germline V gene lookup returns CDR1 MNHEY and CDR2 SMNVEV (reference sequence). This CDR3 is CASRLTGEGYGYTF. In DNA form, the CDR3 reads TGTGCCAGCAGACTGACAGGGGAGGGCTATGGCTACACCTTC.